These 10 T cell receptor beta chains were sequenced from one sample in a study of blood T cell repertoires in COVID-19. Profiling relied on immunoSEQ multiplex PCR, and the TCRdb table lists in-frame clones only, not all of them. This sample yields 350,000 to 450,000 clones, of which 75% to 90% are seen a single time; 7% to 7.5% belongs to the top ten. The sample comprised peripheral blood. Every receptor here comes from an older woman with COVID-19, enrolled during active disease.

V is TRBV5-4 and J is TRBJ2-2; 7 bases match TRBD2. The V segment lost 5 bases and the J segment 2 bases; nucleotides outside the gene matches: 6. Per the germline V gene, CDR1 is SGHNT and CDR2 is YYREEE (reference sequence). The CDR3 has 15 amino acids. The CDR3 sequence is CASRLGGGNTGELFF. The CDR3 bases are TGTGCCAGCAGACTAGGCGGGGGAAACACCGGGGAGCTGTTTTTT.

The J gene is TRBJ2-7, the V gene TRBV9; perhaps TRBD2 as D (5 bases). Germline CDR1 is SGDLS and CDR2 is YYNGEE. The V gene lost 0 bases and the J gene lost 2 bases, with 12 bases spanning the gap. The CDR3 extends over 15 amino acids. This CDR3 is CASSVGSGSPYEQYF. CDR3 nucleotides: TGTGCCAGCAGCGTAGGGTCGGGAAGCCCCTACGAGCAGTACTTC.

In nucleotides, the CDR3 is TGTGCCAGCAGGGACCCCGGGGGCACTGAAGCTTTCTTT. Protein: CASRDPGGTEAFF. The chain uses TRBV6-6 and TRBJ1-1, with TRBD1 as a possible D gene (5 bases). Trimming took 6 bases from V and 4 from J, leaving 12 bases between them. Per germline, CDR1 MNHNY and CDR2 SVGAGI (reference sequence). This CDR3 region has 13 residues.

The rearrangement links TRBV4-2 to TRBJ1-2; 7 nucleotides agree with TRBD1. V was clipped by 0 bases and J by 12 bases; unmatched bases: 10. This CDR3 contains 14 residues. Per the germline V gene, CDR1 is LGHNA and CDR2 is YNFKEQ. For the CDR3, the DNA is TGTGCCAGCAGCCAAGATAAAAGAGGGGGCAATGACACCTTC. Translating it yields CASSQDKRGGNDTF.

The chain joins TRBV24-1 to TRBJ2-1; 7 positions match TRBD1. V gave up 2 bases and J gave up 6 bases; unmatched junction bases: 9. Germline V gene sequence: CDR1 KGHDR, CDR2 SFDVKD. The length of the CDR3 is 16 residues. The CDR3 DNA reads as TGTGCCACCAGTGATTCCGGGACAGCGATTACCAATGAGCAGTTCTTC. It encodes CATSDSGTAITNEQFF.

The chain carries TRBV7-3 and TRBJ2-3; 11 bases map to TRBD2. The CDR3 runs 16 residues. Germline loops: CDR1 SGHTA, CDR2 FQGTGA. With V trimmed by 4 bases and J by 2 bases, 5 bases remained unmatched. In nucleotides, the CDR3 is TGTGCCAGCAGCTCCGGACTAGCGGGCTTCACAGATACGCAGTATTTT. Amino acid sequence: CASSSGLAGFTDTQYF.

The count of this clone is one. The DNA for the CDR3 is TGTGCCACCAGTGATGGGGGCTGGACAGATACGCAGTATTTT. Translated, it gives CATSDGGWTDTQYF. V and J are TRBV15 and TRBJ2-3; D possibly corresponds to TRBD1 (6 bases). The CDR3 runs to 14 residues. Germline loops: CDR1 LNHNV, CDR2 YYDKDF (reference sequence). V was clipped by 6 bases and J by 3 bases, with 13 bases between them.

The rearrangement links TRBV24-1 to TRBJ2-5, with 8 bases fitting TRBD2. This CDR3 comprises 16 residues. The V gene's germline CDR1 is KGHDR and CDR2 SFDVKD. The ends lost 3 bases at V and 5 bases at J; junction bases unmatched: 10. The CDR3 DNA reads as TGTGCCACCAGTGATCCCCGGGTACCGGGGGGGGAGACCCAGTACTTC. Its translation is CATSDPRVPGGETQYF.

The chain has TRBV9 and TRBJ1-1; unclear D gene. The CDR3 has 13 residues. Germline CDR1 and CDR2: SGDLS and YYNGEE. V shed 0 bases and J shed 4 bases, with 7 bases lying between them. The CDR3 loop reads CASSVAVGTEAFF. The DNA for the CDR3 is TGTGCCAGCAGCGTAGCGGTCGGCACTGAAGCTTTCTTT. Based on the CDR3 plus reference TRBV9 and TRBJ1-1, the full variable domain is DSGVTQTPKHLITATGQRVTLRCSPRSGDLSVYWYQQSLDQGLQFLIQYYNGEERAKGNILERFSAQQFPDLHSELNLSSLELGDSALYFCASSVAVGTEAFFGQGTRLTVV.

The chain employs TRBV12-3 or TRBV12-4 and TRBJ2-1; 7 bases map to TRBD1. The CDR3 has 13 residues. The ends lost 6 bases at V and 8 bases at J; junction bases unmatched: 7. Here the CDR3 DNA reads TGTGCCAGCAGCCTGCTAGACAGGGATGAGCAGTTCTTC. Its protein product is CASSLLDRDEQFF.